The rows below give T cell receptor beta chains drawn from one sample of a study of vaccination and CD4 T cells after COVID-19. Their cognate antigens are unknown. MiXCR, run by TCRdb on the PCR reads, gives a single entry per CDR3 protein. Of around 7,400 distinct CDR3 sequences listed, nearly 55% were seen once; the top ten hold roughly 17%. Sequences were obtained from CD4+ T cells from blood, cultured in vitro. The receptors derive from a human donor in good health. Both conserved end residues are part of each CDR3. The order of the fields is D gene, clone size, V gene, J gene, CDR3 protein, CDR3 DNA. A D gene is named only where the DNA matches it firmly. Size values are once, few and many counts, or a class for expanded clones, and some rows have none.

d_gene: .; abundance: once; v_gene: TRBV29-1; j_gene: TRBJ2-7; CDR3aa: CSVERSRGGEQYF; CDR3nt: TGCAGCGTTGAGCGGAGCAGGGGCGGGGAGCAGTACTTC
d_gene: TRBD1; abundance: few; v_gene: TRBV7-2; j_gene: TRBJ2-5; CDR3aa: CASSSGTGLETQYF; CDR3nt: TGTGCCAGCAGCTCGGGGACAGGGCTAGAGACCCAGTACTTC
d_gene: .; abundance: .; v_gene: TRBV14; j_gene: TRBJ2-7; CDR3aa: CASSQDEGATYEQYF; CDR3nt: TGTGCCAGCAGCCAAGATGAAGGTGCTACCTACGAGCAGTACTTC
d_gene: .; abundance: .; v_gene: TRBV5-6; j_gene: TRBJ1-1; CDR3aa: CASSSITGNTEAFF; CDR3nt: TGTGCCAGCAGTTCTATTACAGGGAACACTGAAGCTTTCTTT
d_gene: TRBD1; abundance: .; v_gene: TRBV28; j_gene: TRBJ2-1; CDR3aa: CASSLVGQGYNEQFF; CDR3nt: TGTGCCAGCAGTTTGGTAGGACAGGGATACAATGAGCAGTTCTTC
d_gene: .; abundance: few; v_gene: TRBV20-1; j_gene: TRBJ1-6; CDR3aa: CSARVVGFNSPLHF; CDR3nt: TGCAGTGCTAGAGTAGTCGGTTTTAATTCACCCCTCCACTTT
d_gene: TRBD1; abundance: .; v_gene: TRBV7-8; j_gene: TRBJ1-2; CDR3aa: CASSLGTGFLDYGYTF; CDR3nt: TGTGCCAGCAGCTTGGGGACAGGGTTTCTCGACTATGGCTACACCTTC
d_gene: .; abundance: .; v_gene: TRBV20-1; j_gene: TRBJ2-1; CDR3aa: CSATGLALTSSYNEQFF; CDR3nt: TGCAGCGCGACCGGGCTAGCCCTGACTAGCTCCTACAATGAGCAGTTCTTC
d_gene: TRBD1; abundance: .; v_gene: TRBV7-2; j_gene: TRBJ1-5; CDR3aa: CASSAGTGAFSNQPQHF; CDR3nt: TGTGCCAGCAGCGCCGGGACAGGAGCCTTTAGCAATCAGCCCCAGCATTTT
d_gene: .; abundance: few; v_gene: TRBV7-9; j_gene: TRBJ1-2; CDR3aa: CASSSWTSQRDYGYTF; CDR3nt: TGTGCCAGCAGCTCCTGGACTTCCCAGAGGGACTATGGCTACACCTTC
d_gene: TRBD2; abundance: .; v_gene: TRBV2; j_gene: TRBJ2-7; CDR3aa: CASSETASGRAYEQYF; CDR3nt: TGTGCCAGCAGTGAAACGGCTAGCGGGAGGGCCTACGAGCAGTACTTC
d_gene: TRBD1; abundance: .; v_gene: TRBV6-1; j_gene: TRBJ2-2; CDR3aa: CASRGGRDTGELFF; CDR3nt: TGTGCCAGCAGAGGGGGCCGGGACACCGGGGAGCTGTTTTTT
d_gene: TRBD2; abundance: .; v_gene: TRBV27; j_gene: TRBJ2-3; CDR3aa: CASSLRAGGNTQYF; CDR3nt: TGTGCCAGCAGTCTGAGGGCGGGAGGAAATACGCAGTATTTT
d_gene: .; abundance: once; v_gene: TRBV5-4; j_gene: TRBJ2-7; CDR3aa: CASSLDSGNTYEQYF; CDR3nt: TGTGCCAGCAGCTTGGACAGCGGTAATACCTACGAGCAGTACTTC
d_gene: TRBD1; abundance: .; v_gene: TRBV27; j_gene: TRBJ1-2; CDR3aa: CASSLYRGGGYTF; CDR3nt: TGTGCCAGCAGTTTATACAGGGGCGGTGGCTACACCTTC
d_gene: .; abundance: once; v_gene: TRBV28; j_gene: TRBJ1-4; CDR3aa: CASSLMRGIGEKLFF; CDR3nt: TGTGCCAGCAGTTTAATGCGGGGTATAGGTGAAAAACTGTTTTTT
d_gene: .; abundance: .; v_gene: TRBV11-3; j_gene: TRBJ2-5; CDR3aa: CASSLSAPGGVETQYF; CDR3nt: TGTGCCAGCAGCTTAAGTGCCCCAGGAGGGGTCGAGACCCAGTACTTC
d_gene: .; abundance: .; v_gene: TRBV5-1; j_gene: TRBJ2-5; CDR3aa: CASSLVGPPETQYF; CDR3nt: TGCGCCAGCAGCTTGGTGGGTCCGCCGGAGACCCAGTACTTC
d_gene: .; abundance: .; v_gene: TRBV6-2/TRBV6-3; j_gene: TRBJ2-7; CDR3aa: CASSYSIVAPSYEQYF; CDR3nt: TGTGCCAGCAGTTACTCCATAGTAGCGCCGAGCTACGAGCAGTACTTC
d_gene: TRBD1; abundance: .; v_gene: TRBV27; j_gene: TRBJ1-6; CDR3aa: CASSPQQGALNNSPLHF; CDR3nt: TGTGCCAGCAGTCCACAACAGGGGGCGCTGAATAATTCACCCCTCCACTTT
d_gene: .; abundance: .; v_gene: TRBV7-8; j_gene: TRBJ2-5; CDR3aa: CASSLARLERGTQYF; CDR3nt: TGTGCCAGCAGCTTAGCTAGACTAGAAAGGGGGACCCAGTACTTC
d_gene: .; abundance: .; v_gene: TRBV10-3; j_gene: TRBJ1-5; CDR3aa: CAISAGEGNQPQHF; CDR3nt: TGTGCCATCAGTGCAGGGGAGGGCAATCAGCCCCAGCATTTT
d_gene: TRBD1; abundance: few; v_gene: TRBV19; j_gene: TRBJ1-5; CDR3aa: CASSIRTGGTGNQPQHF; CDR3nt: TGTGCCAGTAGTATACGGACAGGGGGGACTGGCAATCAGCCCCAGCATTTT
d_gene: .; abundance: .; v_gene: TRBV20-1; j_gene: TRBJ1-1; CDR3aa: CSAISDRQNTEAFF; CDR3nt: TGCAGTGCTATAAGTGACAGGCAGAACACTGAAGCTTTCTTT
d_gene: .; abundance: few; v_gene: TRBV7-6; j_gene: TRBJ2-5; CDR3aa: CASSRGELLQETQYF; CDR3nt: TGTGCCAGCAGCCGGGGCGAGCTTCTCCAAGAGACCCAGTACTTC
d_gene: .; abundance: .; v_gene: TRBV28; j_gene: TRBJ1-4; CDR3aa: CASRAPGGANEKLFF; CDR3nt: TGTGCCAGCAGGGCCCCTGGGGGGGCTAATGAAAAACTGTTTTTT
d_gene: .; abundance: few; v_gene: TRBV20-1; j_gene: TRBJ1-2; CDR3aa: CSASFGGDYGYTF; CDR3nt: TGCAGTGCTAGCTTCGGGGGCGACTATGGCTACACCTTC
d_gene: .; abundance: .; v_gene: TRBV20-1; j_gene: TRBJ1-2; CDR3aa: CSATPTAGIYGYTF; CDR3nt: TGCAGTGCTACACCTACCGCGGGGATCTATGGCTACACCTTC
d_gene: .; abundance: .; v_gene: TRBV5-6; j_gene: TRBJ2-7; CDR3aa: CASSLLGRVDEQYF; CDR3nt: TGTGCCAGCAGCTTGTTGGGCAGGGTGGACGAGCAGTACTTC
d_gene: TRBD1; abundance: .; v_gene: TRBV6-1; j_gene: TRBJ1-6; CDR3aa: CASSTYRQGAMGNSPLHF; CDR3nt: TGTGCCAGCAGTACCTACCGACAGGGTGCGATGGGAAATTCACCCCTCCACTTT
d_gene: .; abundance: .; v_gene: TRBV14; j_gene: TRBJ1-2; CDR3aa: CASSHRGLANYGYTF; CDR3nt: TGTGCCAGCAGCCACCGGGGCCTAGCTAACTATGGCTACACCTTC
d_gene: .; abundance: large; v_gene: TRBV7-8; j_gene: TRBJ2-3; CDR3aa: CASSLNGNTQYF; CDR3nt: TGTGCCAGCAGCTTAAATGGAAATACGCAGTATTTT
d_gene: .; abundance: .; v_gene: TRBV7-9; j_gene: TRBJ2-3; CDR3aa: CASSPSTDTQYF; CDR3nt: TGTGCCAGCAGCCCGAGCACAGATACGCAGTATTTT
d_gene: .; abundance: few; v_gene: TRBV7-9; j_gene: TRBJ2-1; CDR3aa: CASSFYGGNEQFF; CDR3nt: TGTGCCAGCAGCTTTTACGGGGGCAATGAGCAGTTCTTC